This T cell receptor (beta chain) emerged from a study of shared clonotypes between healthy human individuals (dated by TCRdb to 2019 to 2021). Describing the broader study: The cohort included a few men and a couple of women between 18 and 49 years of age. For each donor, CD4 naive and CD4 memory were each run on three plates, CD8 naive on two plates, and CD8 memory on one plate. To estimate repertoire size and how much clonotypes are shared between individuals, the study performed deep sequencing of blood TCR repertoires from a handful of healthy adults. Libraries were prepared and TCR repertoires were sequenced by different laboratories using diverse techniques, in order to increase sequencing depth and limit assay-specific biases. Leukapheresis yielded between about 0.8 and 9.5 billion PBMCs per donor.

The donors were healthy, HIV-negative adults with no recently reported acute infections or vaccinations. Only Caucasian adults living in Nashville, Tennessee, USA were represented among the donors. CD4+ T cells were enriched by magnetic negative selection, after which naive cells were positively selected on CD45RA and the negative fraction was taken as the memory subset. Blood was obtained by leukapheresis, after which PBMCs were separated by Ficoll-Histopaque density gradient centrifugation and cryopreserved in liquid nitrogen vapor phase. Analytical flow cytometry was used to check the purity and quantity of every magnetically sorted T cell population. Genomic DNA was isolated from each sorted fraction and quantified by UV absorbance on a Nanodrop 2000c. Using the deep immunoSEQ assay, TCR CDR3 regions were amplified from genomic DNA by multiplex PCR. Extracted genomic DNA from each cell subset was spread evenly across all wells of several immunoSEQ 96-well plates, with each plate serving as a replicate. Each replicate PCR for sorted subsets received about 210 ng genomic DNA, equal to about 30,000 T cell genomes. The purified libraries were quantified using a Qubit 3.0 fluorometer, sized with a Bioanalyzer 2100, and then quantified again using the KAPA Library Quantification kit. Each immunoSEQ 96-well plate was sequenced on its own single-read 150-cycle Illumina NextSeq 550 flow cell. From the authors' description of their analysis: Because only junctional sequences without quality scores were contained in the immunoSEQ output, filtering matching that applied to full-length reads could not be performed. To assign V/J genes and CDR3, sequences were annotated against IMGT germline references using PyIR, a Python wrapper for IgBLAST v1.9. Reads were filtered out if the reads had weak V/J assignments (E-value above 1e-6), no CDR3, stop codons, out-of-frame junctions, or ambiguous translated residues. V3J clonotypes were defined as sequences sharing the same inferred V gene, J gene, and CDR3 amino acid sequence. Percentage overlap between repertoires was computed as shared unique clonotypes divided by the size of the smaller repertoire. Richness of each repertoire was evaluated using RTK rarefaction, the Chao1 estimator, and Recon v2.1 estimates of unobserved clonotypes. Generation probabilities were computed with OLGA for all TCRbeta clonotypes obtained by the gDNA method from four donors. The source is immuneACCESS, and TCRdb retained only in-frame sequences with V and J called. Part of the clones is not carried over; for the studies checked, unresolved V genes explain less than half of this, and the remainder is unexplained. Clone size and the V and J calls come from that table; the DNA yielded D and trimming. The sample yields about 1.1 million clones; approximately 80% were counted once. In total, the top ten clones hold roughly 0.61% of the sample.

On this clone: Its antigen is not yet known. Base qualities are not provided; no much larger clone lies one nucleotide away.

Here is what the overall study found, with its caveats: Because the study included a small number of donors, the genetic and exposure-history diversity represented was limited. Naive subsets generally had larger estimated clonotype richness than memory subsets. Higher generation probabilities were observed for clonotypes shared by all four sorted-subset donors than for non-shared clonotypes. Sampling was restricted to blood, and TCR repertoires in tissues likely differ from the TCR repertoires found in blood. Based on pairwise subsampling, the degree of clonotype sharing among donors was expected to be affected by sequencing depth. Incomplete sequencing was indicated by rarefaction of sorted-subset datasets, despite the large sequencing depth. Approximately 5% of naive CD4, 3.5% of naive CD8, approximately 2% of memory CD4, and about 0.4% of memory CD8 clonotypes were shared across several donors.

The sample consisted of memory CD4+ T cells from PBMCs. Read against the paper, the sample's cell subset or site label means: CD45RA-negative fraction. This sequence originates from a man aged 18 to 29 in good health. Some clones in this sample may be carry-over from other donors' samples.

The CDR3: CASSVSNTHYEQYF. At the DNA level, the sequence is TGTGCCAGCAGCGTAAGTAACACCCACTACGAGCAGTACTTC. The sequence joins TRBV9 to TRBJ2-7; no D gene is confidently identified. Relative to germline, V is 1 base shorter and J is 3 bases shorter, with 11 bases between their ends. The CDR3 holds 14 amino acids from the cysteine to the phenylalanine. Of the read, only the CDR3 DNA is kept; its 42 bases are in frame from base 1. CDR1 SGDLS and CDR2 YYNGEE are derived from the germline V gene.